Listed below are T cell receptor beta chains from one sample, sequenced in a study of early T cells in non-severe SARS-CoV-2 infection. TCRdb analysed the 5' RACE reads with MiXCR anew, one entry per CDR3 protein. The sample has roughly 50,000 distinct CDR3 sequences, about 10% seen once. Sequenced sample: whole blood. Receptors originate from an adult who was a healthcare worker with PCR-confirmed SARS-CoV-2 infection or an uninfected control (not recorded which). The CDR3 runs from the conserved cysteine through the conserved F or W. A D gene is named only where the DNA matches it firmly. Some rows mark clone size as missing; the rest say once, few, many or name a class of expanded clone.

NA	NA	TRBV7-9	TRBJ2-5	TGTGCCAGCAGCTTTACTTTGGAGACCCAGTACTTC	CASSFTLETQYF
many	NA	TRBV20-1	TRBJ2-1	TGCAGTGCTAGAGAAGAATGGGTGTTGGCCAGCCCCACGTACAATGAGCAGTTCTTC	CSAREEWVLASPTYNEQFF
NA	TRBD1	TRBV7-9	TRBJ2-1	TGTGCCAGCAGCCCAAGGACAGGGGCGAGCTCCTACAATGAGCAGTTCTTC	CASSPRTGASSYNEQFF
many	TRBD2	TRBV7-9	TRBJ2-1	TGTGCCAGCAGCCAGCGGGTGGGTAGCGGGGGGCTTTCCTACAATGAGCAGTTCTTC	CASSQRVGSGGLSYNEQFF
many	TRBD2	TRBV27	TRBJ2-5	TGTGCCAGCAGTTCCTACTTACTAGCGGGCGACCAAGAGACCCAGTACTTC	CASSSYLLAGDQETQYF
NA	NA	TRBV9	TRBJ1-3	TGTGCCAGCAGCGTAGCTACGGGGGACACCATATATTTT	CASSVATGDTIYF
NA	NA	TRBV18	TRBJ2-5	TGTGCCAGCTCACCGGCCCTAGCGAACCAAGAGACCCAGTACTTC	CASSPALANQETQYF
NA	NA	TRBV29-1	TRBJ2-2	TGCAGCGTAGCTTCGGGGTTACGCACCGGGGAGCTGTTTTTT	CSVASGLRTGELFF
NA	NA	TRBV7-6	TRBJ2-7	TGTGCCAGCAGCGGGGGAGCGCGAGGGGGCGCGGGGGAGCAGTACTTC	CASSGGARGGAGEQYF
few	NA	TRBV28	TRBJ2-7	TGTGCCAGCAGTTTAACCCAGTCGTACGAGCAGTACTTC	CASSLTQSYEQYF
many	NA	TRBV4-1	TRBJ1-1	TGCGCCAGCAGCCAAGGTGGCACCTTGAACACTGAAGCTTTCTTT	CASSQGGTLNTEAFF
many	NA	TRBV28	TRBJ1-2	TGTGCCAGCAGTTTAAAAGTCGGACCGCCAACCTTC	CASSLKVGPPTF
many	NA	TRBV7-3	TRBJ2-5	TGTGCCAGCAGCTCGGAGGGCCGGGTTGAGACCCAGTACTTC	CASSSEGRVETQYF
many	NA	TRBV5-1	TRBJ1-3	TGCGCCAGCAGTGAAGCAGGCAACTCTGGAAACACCATATATTTT	CASSEAGNSGNTIYF
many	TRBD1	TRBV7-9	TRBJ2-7	TGTGCCAGCAGTTGCAACCGGGACAGGGGTGCGTACGAGCAGTACTTC	CASSCNRDRGAYEQYF
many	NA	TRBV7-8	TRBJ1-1	TGTGCCAGCAGCTTAGGGGGGATCCCCACTGAAGCTTTCTTT	CASSLGGIPTEAFF
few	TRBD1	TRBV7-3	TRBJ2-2	TGTGCCAGCAGTTCCGGGACAGGAGCGAACACCGGGGAGCTGTTTTTT	CASSSGTGANTGELFF
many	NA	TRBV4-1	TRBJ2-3	TGCGCCAGCAGCCAAGGCGCTCTGGGGCGAGGGACAGATACGCAGTATTTT	CASSQGALGRGTDTQYF
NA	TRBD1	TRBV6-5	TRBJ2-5	TGTGCCAGCAGCTGGGGACAGGGGATCGCGGAGACCCAGTACTTC	CASSWGQGIAETQYF
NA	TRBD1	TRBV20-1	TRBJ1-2	TGCAGTGCTAGAAAGACAGGGGGCCTTGGCTACACCTTC	CSARKTGGLGYTF
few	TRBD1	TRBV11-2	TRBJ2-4	TGTGCCAGCAGCTTCAACAGGGGAGACATTCAGTACTTC	CASSFNRGDIQYF
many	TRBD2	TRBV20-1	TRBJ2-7	TGCAGTGCTACCGCAGCGGGAGGGAGCTCCTACGAGCAGTACTTC	CSATAAGGSSYEQYF
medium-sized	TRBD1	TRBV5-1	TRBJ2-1	TGCGCCAGCAGCCGGGACAGGGGTTCCTACTACAATGAGCAGTTCTTC	CASSRDRGSYYNEQFF
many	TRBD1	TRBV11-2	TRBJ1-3	TGTGCCAGCAGCTCCCTGACAGGGGGCTTGAACGGAAACACCATATATTTT	CASSSLTGGLNGNTIYF
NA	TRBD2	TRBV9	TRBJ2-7	TGTGCCAGCAGCGTAGGGCGGACTAGCGGGTCCTACGAGCAGTACTTC	CASSVGRTSGSYEQYF
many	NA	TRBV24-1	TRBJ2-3	TGTGCCACCAGTGATACCCCGGGACGGCGCTTAGATACGCAGTATTTT	CATSDTPGRRLDTQYF
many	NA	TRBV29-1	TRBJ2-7	TGCAGCGCAAACCAGGGGTACGAGCAGTACTTC	CSANQGYEQYF
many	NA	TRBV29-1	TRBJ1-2	TGCAGCGTTGAAGTTGGCCAGCCCGGTAACCACTATGGCTACACCTTC	CSVEVGQPGNHYGYTF
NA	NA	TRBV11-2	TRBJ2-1	TGTGCCAGCAGCTTATCTATGTCAGACAATGAGCAGTTCTTC	CASSLSMSDNEQFF